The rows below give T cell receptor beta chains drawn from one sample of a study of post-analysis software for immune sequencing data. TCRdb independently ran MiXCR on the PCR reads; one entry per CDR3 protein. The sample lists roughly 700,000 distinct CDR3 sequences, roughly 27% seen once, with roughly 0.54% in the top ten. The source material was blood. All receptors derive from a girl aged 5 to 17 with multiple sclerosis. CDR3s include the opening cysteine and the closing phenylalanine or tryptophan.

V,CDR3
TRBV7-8,CASRGDQRGTQYF
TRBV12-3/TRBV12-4,CASSWDYNEQFF
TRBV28,CASSSPQFGLGTQYF
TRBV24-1,CATSYTNTEAFF
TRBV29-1,CGVESRGRPGELFF
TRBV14,CASSQEPPISAGSGNEQFF
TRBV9,CASSVGGGASEAFF
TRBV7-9,CAGRRAALTDTQYF
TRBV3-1,CASSQDPVNEKLFF
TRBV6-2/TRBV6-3,CASSTDTFRSPPHF